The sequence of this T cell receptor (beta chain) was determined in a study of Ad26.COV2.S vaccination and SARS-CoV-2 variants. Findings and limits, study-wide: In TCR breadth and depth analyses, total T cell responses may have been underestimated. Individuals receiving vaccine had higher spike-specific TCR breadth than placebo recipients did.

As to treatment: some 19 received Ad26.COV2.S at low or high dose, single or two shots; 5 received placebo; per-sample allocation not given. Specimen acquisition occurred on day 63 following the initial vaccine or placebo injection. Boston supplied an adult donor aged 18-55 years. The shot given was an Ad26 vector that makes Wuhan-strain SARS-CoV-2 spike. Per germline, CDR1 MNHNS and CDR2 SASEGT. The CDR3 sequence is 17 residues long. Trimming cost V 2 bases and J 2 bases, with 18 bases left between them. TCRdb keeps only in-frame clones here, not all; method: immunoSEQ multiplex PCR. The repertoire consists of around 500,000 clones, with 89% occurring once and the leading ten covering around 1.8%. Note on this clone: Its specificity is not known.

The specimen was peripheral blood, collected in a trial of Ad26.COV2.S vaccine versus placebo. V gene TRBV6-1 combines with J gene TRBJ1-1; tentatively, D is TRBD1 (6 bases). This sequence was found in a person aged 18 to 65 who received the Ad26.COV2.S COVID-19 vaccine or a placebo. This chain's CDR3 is CASSELVTDRLNTEAFF. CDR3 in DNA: TGTGCCAGCAGTGAATTGGTGACCGACAGGCTTAACACTGAAGCTTTCTTT.